A single sample gave rise to the 9 T cell receptor beta chains below, sequenced in a study of shared clonotypes between healthy human individuals. Measured with immunoSEQ multiplex PCR; TCRdb has only the in-frame clones, and not every one. Here the sample spans 330,000 or so clones, less than 85% being singletons. Sequenced: memory CD4+ T cells sorted from blood. Sample subset: CD45RA-negative fraction. The receptor source for this set is a young man in good health.

V gene TRBV5-5 combines with J gene TRBJ1-1; D possibly corresponds to TRBD1 (5 bases). The germline V and J ends were trimmed by 4 bases and 5 bases, with 15 bases remaining between them. The CDR3 consists of 14 residues. CDR1 is SGHKS, CDR2 YYEKEE, per germline (reference sequence). The CDR3 loop reads CASSIGHPNTEAFF. The CDR3 DNA reads TGTGCCAGCAGCATAGGACACCCGAATACTGAAGCTTTCTTT.

V usage is TRBV30 and J usage is TRBJ2-7; D call uncertain. Trimming cost V 1 base and J 4 bases, with 8 bases left between them. CDR3 length equals 12 residues. Germline CDR1 and CDR2: GTSNPN and SVGIG (reference sequence). The CDR3, as DNA: TGTGCCTGGAGTGCCTCGAAGTACGAGCAGTACTTC. Amino acid sequence: CAWSASKYEQYF.

The V and J genes are TRBV9 and TRBJ1-2, with 10 bases that match TRBD1. The length of the CDR3 is 13 residues. The V segment lost 4 bases and the J segment 7 bases; nucleotides outside the gene matches: 4. CDR1 and CDR2 from the germline V gene are SGDLS and YYNGEE. DNA of the CDR3: TGTGCCAGCAGCTCTCGGACAGGGGGTGGCTACACCTTC. Translating it yields CASSSRTGGGYTF.

The V call is TRBV5-5, the J call TRBJ2-7; D unresolved. V was clipped by 3 bases and J by 0 bases, with 10 bases between them. The CDR3 sequence is 14 residues long. Germline V gives CDR1 SGHKS, CDR2 YYEKEE (reference sequence). The CDR3 is CASSSEAVSYEQYF. CDR3 DNA: TGTGCCAGCAGCTCCGAGGCCGTCTCCTACGAGCAGTACTTC.

In its sample, this clone was seen once. This sequence joins TRBV19 and TRBJ1-1; D is unresolved. This CDR3 is 15 amino acids long. V was clipped by 4 bases and J by 1 base, with 13 bases between them. Germline values: CDR1 LNHDA, CDR2 SQIVND (reference sequence). CDR3 sequence reads: CASSSPAGGNTEAFF. CDR3 in DNA: TGTGCCAGTAGTAGTCCCGCGGGTGGGAACACTGAAGCTTTCTTT.

The chain is built from TRBV7-2 and TRBJ1-5; D perhaps matches TRBD1 (5 bases). The V and J ends lost 3 bases and 7 bases respectively, with 13 bases between them. The CDR3 sequence is 14 residues long. CDR1 and CDR2 (germline): SGHTA, FQGNSA. CDR3 DNA sequence: TGTGCCAGCAGCTTCCGAGAGGGGAGACAGCCCCAGCATTTT. It codes for CASSFREGRQPQHF. Full variable domain (rest looked up from reference TRBV7-2 and TRBJ1-5): GAGVSQSPSNKVTEKGKDVELRCDPISGHTALYWYRQSLGQGLEFLIYFQGNSAPDKSGLPSDRFSAERTGGSVSTLTIQRTQQEDSAVYLCASSFREGRQPQHFGDGTRLSIL.

There are a few counts of this clone. Other DNA sequences in the sample encode the same CDR3. The chain links TRBV4-3 to TRBJ1-1; D unclear. The germline V and J ends were trimmed by 4 bases and 0 bases, with 6 bases remaining between them. The length of the CDR3 is 13 residues. Germline loops: CDR1 LGHNA, CDR2 YSLEER. In DNA form, the CDR3 reads TGCGCCAGCAGCCGCGCAGTGAACACTGAAGCTTTCTTT. As protein: CASSRAVNTEAFF.

The gene calls are TRBV18 and TRBJ2-1, with D perhaps TRBD2 (6 bases). The CDR3 consists of 16 residues. V was pared by 6 bases and J by 6 bases, with 21 bases between. Germline lookup yields CDR1 KGHSH and CDR2 LQKENI. The CDR3 loop reads CASSHSTSLSLNEQFF. The CDR3 DNA reads TGTGCCAGCTCGCATTCCACTAGCCTGTCCCTCAATGAGCAGTTCTTC.

The chain uses TRBV2 and TRBJ1-5; D perhaps matches TRBD1 (5 bases). Germline values: CDR1 SNHLY, CDR2 FYNNEI. The CDR3 consists of 16 residues. V lost 7 bases and J 4 bases, leaving 20 bases between the germline ends. The CDR3 nucleotides read TGTGCCAGCAACCCCGGGGGGGTCAGGAGGAATCAGCCCCAGCATTTT. This translates into CASNPGGVRRNQPQHF.